Listed below are T cell receptor beta chains from one sample, sequenced in a study of blood T cell dynamics during melanoma immunotherapy. The data were produced by immunoSEQ multiplex PCR, yet TCRdb's version contains in-frame clones alone and is incomplete. Seen here are roughly 16,000 clones, roughly 93% observed once, and the top ten hold under 0.25%. The sequencing used effector memory CD8+ T cells from blood, collected from a patient treated with checkpoint blockade. The receptor source for this set is a human donor with melanoma. The CDR3 runs from the conserved cysteine through the conserved F or W. D genes are given only for firm matches.

d_call	j_call	v_call	cdr3_aa	cdr3_nt
NA	TRBJ2-3	TRBV5-1	CASSLVGDTSTDTQYF	TGCGCCAGCAGCTTGGTCGGCGACACCTCCACAGATACGCAGTATTTT
TRBD2	TRBJ2-1	TRBV9	CASSRAGLAAYNEQFF	TGTGCCAGCAGCAGAGCGGGACTAGCGGCTTACAATGAGCAGTTCTTC
TRBD2	TRBJ2-5	TRBV9	CASSPGGQAQETQYF	TGTGCCAGCAGCCCGGGGGGGCAGGCCCAAGAGACCCAGTACTTC
NA	TRBJ2-3	TRBV19	CAIGSVDTQYF	TGTGCCATCGGGAGTGTAGATACGCAGTATTTT
NA	TRBJ2-7	TRBV2	CASRLGSYEQYF	TGTGCCAGCAGACTAGGATCCTACGAGCAGTACTTC
NA	TRBJ2-2	TRBV23-1	CASSQGAAGELFF	TGCGCCAGCAGTCAAGGAGCTGCCGGGGAGCTGTTTTTT
TRBD2	TRBJ2-7	TRBV6-4	CASIGGAGDYEQYF	TGTGCCAGCATCGGGGGGGCAGGCGACTACGAGCAGTACTTC
NA	TRBJ2-7	TRBV19	CASSMNPPFSYEQYF	TGTGCCAGTAGTATGAACCCGCCTTTTTCTTACGAGCAGTACTTC
NA	TRBJ2-5	TRBV9	CASSVGGKETQYF	TGTGCCAGCAGCGTAGGGGGAAAAGAGACCCAGTACTTC
TRBD2	TRBJ2-4	TRBV27	CASSPAGGGLAKNIQYF	TGTGCCAGCAGTCCAGCGGGAGGGGGCTTAGCCAAAAACATTCAGTACTTC
TRBD1	TRBJ2-1	TRBV7-9	CASSFADRGFPFYNEQFF	TGTGCCAGCAGCTTTGCAGACAGGGGTTTTCCCTTTTACAATGAGCAGTTCTTC